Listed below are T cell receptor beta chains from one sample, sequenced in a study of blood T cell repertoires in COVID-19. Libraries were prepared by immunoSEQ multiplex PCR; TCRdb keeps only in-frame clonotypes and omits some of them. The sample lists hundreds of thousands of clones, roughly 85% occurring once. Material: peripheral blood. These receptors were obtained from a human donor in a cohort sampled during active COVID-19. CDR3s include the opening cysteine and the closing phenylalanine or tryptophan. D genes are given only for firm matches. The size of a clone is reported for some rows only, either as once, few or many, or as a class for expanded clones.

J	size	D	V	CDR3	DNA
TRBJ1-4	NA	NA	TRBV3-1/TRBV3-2	CASSLRQPNEKLFF	TGTGCCAGCAGCCTTAGACAGCCTAATGAAAAACTGTTTTTT
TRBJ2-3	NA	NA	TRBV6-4	CASSDQDTDTQYF	TGTGCCAGCAGTGACCAGGACACAGATACGCAGTATTTT
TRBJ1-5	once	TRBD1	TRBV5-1	CASRLDRGNQPQHF	TGCGCCAGCAGACTAGACAGGGGGAATCAGCCCCAGCATTTT
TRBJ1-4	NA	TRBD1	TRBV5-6	CASSLPGQGVNNEKLFF	TGTGCCAGCAGCTTGCCGGGACAGGGCGTGAATAATGAAAAACTGTTTTTT
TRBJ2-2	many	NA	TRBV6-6	CASSRYLATLLSGELFF	TGTGCCAGCAGTCGATATTTAGCGACCTTACTCTCCGGGGAGCTGTTTTTT
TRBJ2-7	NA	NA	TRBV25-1	CASSAWDTTYEQYF	TGTGCCAGCAGTGCTTGGGACACAACCTACGAGCAGTACTTC
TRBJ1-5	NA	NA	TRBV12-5	CASGLVLAAGGNQPQHF	TGTGCTAGTGGTTTGGTACTGGCAGCGGGGGGCAATCAGCCCCAGCATTTT
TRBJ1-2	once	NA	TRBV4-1	CASSQVDRRANYGYTF	TGCGCCAGCAGCCAAGTGGACAGAAGAGCTAACTATGGCTACACCTTC
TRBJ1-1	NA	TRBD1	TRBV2	CASSGTGRLAFF	TGTGCCAGCAGTGGGACAGGAAGATTGGCTTTCTTT
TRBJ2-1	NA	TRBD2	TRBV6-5	CASSQTSGGAYEQFF	TGTGCCAGCAGTCAGACTAGCGGGGGGGCCTATGAGCAGTTCTTC
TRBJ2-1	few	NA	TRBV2	CASEGGNNEQFF	TGTGCCAGCGAGGGGGGGAACAATGAGCAGTTCTTC
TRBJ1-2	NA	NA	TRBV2	CASPKFKDARGGYTF	TGTGCCAGCCCAAAATTTAAGGACGCTCGGGGAGGCTACACCTTC
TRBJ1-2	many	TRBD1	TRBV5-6	CASSAVPGQGAPGEGYTF	TGTGCCAGCAGCGCGGTGCCGGGACAGGGGGCCCCTGGGGAGGGCTACACCTTC
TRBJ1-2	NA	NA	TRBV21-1	CASSKARAGYTF	TGTGCCAGCAGCAAAGCGAGGGCCGGCTACACCTTC
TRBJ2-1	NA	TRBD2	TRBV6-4	CASSGLAGKGEQFF	TGTGCCAGCAGTGGGCTAGCGGGGAAAGGTGAGCAGTTCTTC
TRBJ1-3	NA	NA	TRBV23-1	CASSPRGFAGNTIYF	TGCGCCAGCAGTCCCAGGGGTTTTGCTGGAAACACCATATATTTT
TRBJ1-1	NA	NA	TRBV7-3	CASSFRTEAFF	TGTGCCAGCAGCTTTAGGACAGAAGCTTTCTTT
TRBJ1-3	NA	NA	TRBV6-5	CASSPGILKVAIYF	TGTGCCAGCAGCCCCGGGATACTTAAGGTCGCCATATATTTT
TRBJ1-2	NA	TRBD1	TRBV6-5	CASSTRQGLVYTF	TGTGCCAGCAGTACGCGACAGGGGTTAGTCTACACCTTC
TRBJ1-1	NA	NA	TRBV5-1	CASSLAGDTEAFF	TGCGCCAGCAGCTTGGCCGGGGACACTGAAGCTTTCTTT
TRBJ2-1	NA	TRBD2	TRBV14	CASSHVSGGHYNEQFF	TGTGCCAGCAGCCACGTGAGCGGGGGGCACTACAATGAGCAGTTCTTC
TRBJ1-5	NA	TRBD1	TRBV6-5	CASSTQGANQPQHF	TGTGCCAGCAGTACTCAGGGGGCGAATCAGCCCCAGCATTTT
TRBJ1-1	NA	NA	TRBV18	CASSPLLIGVNTEAFF	TGTGCCAGCTCACCCCTACTAATAGGGGTTAACACTGAAGCTTTCTTT
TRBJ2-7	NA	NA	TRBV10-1	CASKAGTGLSEQYF	TGCGCCAGCAAAGCGGGGACAGGTCTTTCCGAGCAGTACTTC
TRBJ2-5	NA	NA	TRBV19	CASSIDKYQGETQYF	TGTGCCAGTAGTATAGACAAATACCAGGGAGAGACCCAGTACTTC
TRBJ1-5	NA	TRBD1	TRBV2	CASRWTGEGVQPQHF	TGTGCCAGCAGATGGACAGGGGAAGGGGTACAGCCCCAGCATTTT
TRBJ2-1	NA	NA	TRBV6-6	CASSPGGAGAEQFF	TGTGCCAGCAGCCCTGGGGGGGCCGGGGCTGAGCAGTTCTTC
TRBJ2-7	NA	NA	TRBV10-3	CAIRLGRGDEQYF	TGTGCCATCAGGCTGGGCAGGGGGGACGAGCAGTACTTC
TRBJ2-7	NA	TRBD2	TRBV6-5	CASSYSSGLYEQYF	TGTGCCAGCAGTTATTCTAGCGGGCTCTACGAGCAGTACTTC
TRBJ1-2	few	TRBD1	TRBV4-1	CASSHRQGLYGYTF	TGCGCCAGCAGCCATAGACAGGGACTCTATGGCTACACCTTC
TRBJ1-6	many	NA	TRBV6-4	CASSDSTQGSPLHF	TGTGCCAGCAGTGACTCGACTCAGGGTTCACCCCTCCACTTT
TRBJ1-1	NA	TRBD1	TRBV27	CASSLVQGAAEAFF	TGTGCCAGCAGTTTAGTCCAGGGGGCTGCTGAAGCTTTCTTT
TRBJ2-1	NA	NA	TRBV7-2	CASSLALGSSYNEQFF	TGTGCCAGCAGCTTAGCGCTTGGTAGCTCCTACAATGAGCAGTTCTTC
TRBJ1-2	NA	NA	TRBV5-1	CASSLATVDGYTF	TGCGCCAGCAGCTTGGCCACAGTTGATGGCTACACCTTC
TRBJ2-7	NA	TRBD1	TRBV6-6	CASSYLGQGGHEQYF	TGTGCCAGCAGTTACCTCGGACAGGGTGGACACGAGCAGTACTTC
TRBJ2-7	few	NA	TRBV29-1	CSVERTKKQYF	TGCAGCGTTGAAAGGACTAAGAAGCAGTACTTC
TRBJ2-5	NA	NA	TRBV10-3	CATTIGQTQETQYF	TGTGCCACCACAATAGGACAGACCCAAGAGACCCAGTACTTC
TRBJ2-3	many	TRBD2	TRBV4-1	CASSQGRLAGGSTDTQYF	TGCGCCAGCAGCCAAGGAAGACTAGCGGGGGGCAGCACAGATACGCAGTATTTT
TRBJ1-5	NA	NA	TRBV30	CAVRGGWNQPQHF	TGTGCCGTCCGTGGAGGATGGAATCAGCCCCAGCATTTT
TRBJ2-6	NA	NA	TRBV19	CASGGSGANVLTF	TGTGCCAGCGGGGGTTCTGGGGCCAACGTCCTGACTTTC
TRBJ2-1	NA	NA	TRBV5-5	CASSLFQGWAQFF	TGTGCCAGCAGCTTATTTCAGGGCTGGGCGCAGTTCTTC
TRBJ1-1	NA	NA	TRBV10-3	CAIKYRELDTEAFF	TGTGCCATAAAATACAGGGAATTGGACACTGAAGCTTTCTTT
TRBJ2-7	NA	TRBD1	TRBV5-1	CASSSGQETYEQYF	TGCGCCAGCAGCTCGGGACAGGAAACCTACGAGCAGTACTTC
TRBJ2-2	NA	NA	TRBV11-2	CASSLPQGPGELFF	TGTGCCAGCAGCTTACCCCAGGGTCCCGGGGAGCTGTTTTTT
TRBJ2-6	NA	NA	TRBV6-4	CASSDSLFGANVLTF	TGTGCCAGCAGTGACTCGTTATTTGGGGCCAACGTCCTGACTTTC
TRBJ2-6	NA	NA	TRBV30	CASMSSGANVLTF	TGTGCCTCGATGAGCTCTGGGGCCAACGTCCTGACTTTC
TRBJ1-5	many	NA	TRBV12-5	CASALSVQPQHF	TGTGCTAGTGCTTTGTCAGTTCAGCCCCAGCATTTT
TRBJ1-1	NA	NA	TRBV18	CASSPLRSGGRGGTEAFF	TGTGCCAGCTCACCCTTGCGTAGTGGGGGGCGCGGGGGCACTGAAGCTTTCTTT